This record looks at one T cell receptor beta chain sequence and its context. The CDR3 is 16 amino acids. With 5 bases removed from V and 0 bases from J, the gap between germline ends came to 13 bases. Germline loops: CDR1 SGHAT, CDR2 FQNNGV. One entry per CDR3 protein results from TCRdb running MiXCR on the 5' RACE reads. This table has a few hundred thousand distinct CDR3 sequences, more than 15% appearing once. The data are from a study of T-cell memory formation after mild COVID-19. The rearrangement links TRBV11-2 to TRBJ1-4; D is possibly TRBD1 (6 bases). Sequencing was done on a sample of PBMCs or a T cell subset sorted from them (not recorded which). The clonotype originates from a man in his late teens or twenties who had mild COVID-19 (a few samples of this study predate the infection). Cell type and time point are not known. The CDR3 sequence: CASSRGQIATNEKLFF. CDR3 DNA: TGTGCCAGCAGCCGAGGACAGATCGCAACTAATGAAAAACTGTTTTTT.